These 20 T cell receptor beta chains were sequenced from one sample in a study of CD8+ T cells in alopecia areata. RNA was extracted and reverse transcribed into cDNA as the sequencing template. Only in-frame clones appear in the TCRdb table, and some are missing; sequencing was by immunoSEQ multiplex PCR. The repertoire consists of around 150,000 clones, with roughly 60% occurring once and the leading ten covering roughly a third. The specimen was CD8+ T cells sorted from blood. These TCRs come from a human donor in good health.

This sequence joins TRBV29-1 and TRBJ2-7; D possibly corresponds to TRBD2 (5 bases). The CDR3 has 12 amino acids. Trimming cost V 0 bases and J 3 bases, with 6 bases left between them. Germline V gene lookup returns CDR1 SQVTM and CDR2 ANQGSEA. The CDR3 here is CSVEDSVYEQYF. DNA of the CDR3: TGCAGCGTTGAAGATAGCGTCTACGAGCAGTACTTC.

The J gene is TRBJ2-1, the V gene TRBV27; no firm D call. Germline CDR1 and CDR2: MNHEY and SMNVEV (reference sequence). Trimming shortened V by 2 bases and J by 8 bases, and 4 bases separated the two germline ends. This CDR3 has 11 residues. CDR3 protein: CASSLGYEQFF. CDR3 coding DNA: TGTGCCAGCAGTTTAGGATATGAGCAGTTCTTC.

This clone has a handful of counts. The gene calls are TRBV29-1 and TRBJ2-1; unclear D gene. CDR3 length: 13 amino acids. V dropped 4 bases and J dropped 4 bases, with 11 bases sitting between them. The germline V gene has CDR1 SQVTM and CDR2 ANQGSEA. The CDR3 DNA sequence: TGCAGCGTTGTCATTTCACAATACAATGAGCAGTTCTTC. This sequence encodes CSVVISQYNEQFF.

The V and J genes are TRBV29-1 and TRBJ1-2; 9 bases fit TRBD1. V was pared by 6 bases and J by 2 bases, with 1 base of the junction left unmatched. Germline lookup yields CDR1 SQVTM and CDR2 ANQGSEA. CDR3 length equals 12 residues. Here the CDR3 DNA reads TGCAGCGTGGGACAGGGAAACTATGGCTACACCTTC. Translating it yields CSVGQGNYGYTF.

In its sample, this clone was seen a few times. The DNA of the CDR3 is TGTGCCAGCAACCCCGGGGATGGGGGCTATGGCTACACCTTC. Protein sequence: CASNPGDGGYGYTF. The chain combines TRBV9 with TRBJ1-2; the D gene is possibly TRBD1 (5 bases). Looked up from germline, CDR1 is SGDLS and CDR2 is YYNGEE. The ends were cut back, 6 bases at V and 4 bases at J, with 16 bases in the middle. The CDR3 is made up of 14 amino acids.

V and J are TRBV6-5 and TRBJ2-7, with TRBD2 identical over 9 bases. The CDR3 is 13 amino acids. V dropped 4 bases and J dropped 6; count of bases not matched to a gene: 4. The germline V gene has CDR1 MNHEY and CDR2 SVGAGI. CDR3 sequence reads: CASSLGLAVEQYF. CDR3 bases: TGTGCCAGCAGTTTGGGACTAGCAGTCGAGCAGTACTTC.

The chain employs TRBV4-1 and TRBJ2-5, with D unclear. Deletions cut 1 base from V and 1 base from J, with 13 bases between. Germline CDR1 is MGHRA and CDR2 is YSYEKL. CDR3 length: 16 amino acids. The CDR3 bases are TGCGCCAGCAGCCAAGGTCTTCATTTGGGCCAAGAGACCCAGTACTTC. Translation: CASSQGLHLGQETQYF.

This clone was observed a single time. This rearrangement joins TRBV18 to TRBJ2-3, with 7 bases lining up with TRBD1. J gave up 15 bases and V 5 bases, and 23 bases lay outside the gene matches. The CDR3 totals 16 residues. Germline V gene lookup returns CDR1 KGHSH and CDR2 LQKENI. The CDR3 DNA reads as TGTGCCAGCTCATCATCCCTGGGGACAGACTTTAAAGGGGGTTATTTT. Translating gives CASSSSLGTDFKGGYF.

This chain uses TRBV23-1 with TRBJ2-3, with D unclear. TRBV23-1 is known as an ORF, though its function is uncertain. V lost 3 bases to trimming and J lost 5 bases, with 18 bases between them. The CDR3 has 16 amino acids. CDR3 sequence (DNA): TGCGCCAGCAGTCACTCAATGAGCGAACGAGGAGATACGCAGTATTTT. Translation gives CASSHSMSERGDTQYF.

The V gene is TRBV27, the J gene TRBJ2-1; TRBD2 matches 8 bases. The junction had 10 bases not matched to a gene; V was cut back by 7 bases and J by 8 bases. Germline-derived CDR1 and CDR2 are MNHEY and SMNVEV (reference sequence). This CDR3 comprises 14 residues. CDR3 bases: TGTGCCAGCATTAAAGGCGGGGGGAGCGATGAGCAGTTCTTC. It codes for CASIKGGGSDEQFF.

CDR3 sequence reads: CASSLRMDTQYF. CDR3 bases: TGCGCCAGCAGCCTAAGAATGGATACGCAGTATTTT. The chain has TRBV4-1 and TRBJ2-3; D is undetermined. The CDR3 has 12 amino acids. The V gene lost 4 bases and the J gene lost 6 bases, with 8 bases spanning the gap. Germline CDR1 and CDR2: MGHRA and YSYEKL.

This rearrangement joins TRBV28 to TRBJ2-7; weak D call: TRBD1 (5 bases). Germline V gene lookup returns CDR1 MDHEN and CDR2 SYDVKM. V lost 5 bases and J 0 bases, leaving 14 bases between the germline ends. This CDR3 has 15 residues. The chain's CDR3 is CASSGVTESSYEQYF. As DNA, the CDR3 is TGTGCCAGCAGTGGGGTGACAGAAAGCTCCTACGAGCAGTACTTC.

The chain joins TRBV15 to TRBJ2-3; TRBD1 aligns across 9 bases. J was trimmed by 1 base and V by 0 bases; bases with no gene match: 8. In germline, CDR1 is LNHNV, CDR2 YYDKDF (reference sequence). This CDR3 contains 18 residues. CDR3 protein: CATSREGTGPARTDTQYF. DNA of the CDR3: TGTGCCACCAGCAGAGAGGGGACAGGGCCGGCTCGCACAGATACGCAGTATTTT.

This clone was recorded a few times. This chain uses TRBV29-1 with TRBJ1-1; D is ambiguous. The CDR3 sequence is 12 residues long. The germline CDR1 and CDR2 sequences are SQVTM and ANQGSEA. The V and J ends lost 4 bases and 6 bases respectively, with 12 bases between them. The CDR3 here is CSVGEPNSEAFF. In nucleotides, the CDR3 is TGCAGCGTTGGGGAACCCAACTCTGAAGCTTTCTTT.

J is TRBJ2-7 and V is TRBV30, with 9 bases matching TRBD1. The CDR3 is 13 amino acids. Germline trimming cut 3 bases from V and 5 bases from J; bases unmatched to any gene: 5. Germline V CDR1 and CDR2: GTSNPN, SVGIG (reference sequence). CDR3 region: CAWRGTGNNEQYF. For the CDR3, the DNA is TGTGCCTGGAGGGGGACAGGGAACAACGAGCAGTACTTC.

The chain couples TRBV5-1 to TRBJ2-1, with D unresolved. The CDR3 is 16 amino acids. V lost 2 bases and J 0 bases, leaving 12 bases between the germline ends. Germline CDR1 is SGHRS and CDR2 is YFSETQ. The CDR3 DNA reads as TGCGCCAGCAGCTTAGTCGGCTTGAGCTCCTACAATGAGCAGTTCTTC. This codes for CASSLVGLSSYNEQFF.

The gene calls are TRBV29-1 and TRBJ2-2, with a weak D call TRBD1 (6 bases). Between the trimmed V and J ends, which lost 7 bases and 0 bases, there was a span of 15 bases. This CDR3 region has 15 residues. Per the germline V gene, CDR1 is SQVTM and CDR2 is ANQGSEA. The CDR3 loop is CSAPTGHSNTGELFF. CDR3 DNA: TGCAGCGCCCCCACGGGACACTCGAACACCGGGGAGCTGTTTTTT.

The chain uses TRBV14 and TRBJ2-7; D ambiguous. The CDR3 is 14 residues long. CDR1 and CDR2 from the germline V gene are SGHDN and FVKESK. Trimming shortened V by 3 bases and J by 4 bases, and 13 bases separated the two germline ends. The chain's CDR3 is CASSHGSIAYEQYF. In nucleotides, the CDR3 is TGTGCCAGCAGCCATGGGTCAATCGCGTACGAGCAGTACTTC.

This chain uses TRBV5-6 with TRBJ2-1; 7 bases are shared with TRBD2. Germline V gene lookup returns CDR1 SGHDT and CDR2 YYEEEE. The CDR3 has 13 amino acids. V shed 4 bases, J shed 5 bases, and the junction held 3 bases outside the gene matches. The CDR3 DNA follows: TGTGCCAGCAGCCCGACTAGCCACAATGAGCAGTTCTTC. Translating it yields CASSPTSHNEQFF.

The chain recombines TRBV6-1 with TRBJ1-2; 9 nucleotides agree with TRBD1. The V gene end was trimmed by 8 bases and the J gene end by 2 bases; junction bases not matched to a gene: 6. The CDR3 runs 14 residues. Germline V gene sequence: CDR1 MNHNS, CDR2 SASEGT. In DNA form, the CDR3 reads TGTGCCAGCGGAGGGGACAGGGTGAACTATGGCTACACCTTC. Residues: CASGGDRVNYGYTF.